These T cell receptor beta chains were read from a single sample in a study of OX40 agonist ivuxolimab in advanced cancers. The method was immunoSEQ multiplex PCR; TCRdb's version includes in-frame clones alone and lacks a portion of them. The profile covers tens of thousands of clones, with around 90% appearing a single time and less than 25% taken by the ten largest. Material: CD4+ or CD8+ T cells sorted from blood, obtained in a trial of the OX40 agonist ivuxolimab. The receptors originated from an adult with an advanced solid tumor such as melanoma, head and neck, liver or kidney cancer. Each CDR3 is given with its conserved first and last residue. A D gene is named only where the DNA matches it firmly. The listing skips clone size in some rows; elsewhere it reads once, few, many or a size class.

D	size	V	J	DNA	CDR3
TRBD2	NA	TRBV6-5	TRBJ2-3	TGTGCCAGCACCGAACGGCCTAGCGGAGATACGCAGTATTTT	CASTERPSGDTQYF
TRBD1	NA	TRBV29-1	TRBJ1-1	TGCAGCGTTAGGACAGGGGGCGAAAAGGGTGCTTTCTTT	CSVRTGGEKGAFF
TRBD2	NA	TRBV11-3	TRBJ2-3	TGTGCCAGCAGCTCAGCAGGGACTAGGGTCGATACGCAGTATTTT	CASSSAGTRVDTQYF
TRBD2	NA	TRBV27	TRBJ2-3	TGTGCCAGCAGTGGAGGGAGGGCCCGGACAGATACGCAGTATTTT	CASSGGRARTDTQYF
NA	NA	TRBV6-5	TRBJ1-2	TGTGCCAGCAGTTACGCGGCTAACTATGGCTACACCTTC	CASSYAANYGYTF
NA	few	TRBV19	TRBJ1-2	TGTGCCAGTAGTATAGCCTCCGGGGGCTTGAGTGGCTACACCTTC	CASSIASGGLSGYTF
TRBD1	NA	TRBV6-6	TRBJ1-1	TGTGCCAGCTTTGGACAGGGATTCTTGAACACTGAAGCTTTCTTT	CASFGQGFLNTEAFF
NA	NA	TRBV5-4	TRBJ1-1	TGTGCCAGCAGCTTGGCCGAGGGGAACACTGAAGCTTTCTTT	CASSLAEGNTEAFF
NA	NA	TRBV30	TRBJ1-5	TGTGCCTGGACCCAAGGGGGGGGTTATAGCAATCAGCCCCAGCATTTT	CAWTQGGGYSNQPQHF
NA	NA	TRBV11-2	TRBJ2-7	TGTGCCAGCAGCCCCGGTTACGAGCAGTACTTC	CASSPGYEQYF
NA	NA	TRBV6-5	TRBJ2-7	TGTGCCAGCAGTTACGGAGCGGGCCTCCGGGACGAGCAGTACTTC	CASSYGAGLRDEQYF
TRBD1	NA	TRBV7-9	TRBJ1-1	TGTGCCAGCAGTTATTTCTGGGGACAGGGAAAAAACGTCGACACTGAAGCTTTCTTT	CASSYFWGQGKNVDTEAFF
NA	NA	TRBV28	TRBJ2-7	TGTGCCAGCAGTTTGACTGTCTCCCGTGTGGAGCAGTACTTC	CASSLTVSRVEQYF
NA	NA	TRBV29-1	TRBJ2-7	TGCAGCGTCCGGGGACTGGATTCCTACGAGCAGTACTTC	CSVRGLDSYEQYF
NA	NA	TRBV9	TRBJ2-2	TGTGCCAGCAGCGCGTCCGGAGCGGCCGGGGAGCTGTTTTTT	CASSASGAAGELFF
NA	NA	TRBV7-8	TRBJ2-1	TGTGCCAGCAGCCTCCAGCCCGGGAGTTCCTACAATGAGCAGTTCTTC	CASSLQPGSSYNEQFF
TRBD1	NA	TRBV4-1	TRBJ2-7	TGCGCCAGCAGCCATAGGGACAGGGATTACGAGCAGTACTTC	CASSHRDRDYEQYF
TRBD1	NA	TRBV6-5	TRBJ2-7	TGTGCCACCGGAGGGGGACAGGTCTACGAGCAGTACTTC	CATGGGQVYEQYF
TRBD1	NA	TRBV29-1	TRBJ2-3	TGCAGCGTGGTCACCGGGACAGGGGTTACCGGCACAGATACGCAGTATTTT	CSVVTGTGVTGTDTQYF
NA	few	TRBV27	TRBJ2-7	TGTGCCAGCAGTTTAGGGGTGGCCTACGAGCAGTACTTC	CASSLGVAYEQYF
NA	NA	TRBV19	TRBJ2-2	TGTGCCAGTAGTATTACTCACACCGGGGAGCTGTTTTTT	CASSITHTGELFF
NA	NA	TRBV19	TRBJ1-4	TGTGCCAGTAGTATGTGGGACAAAGGTGAAAAACTGTTTTTT	CASSMWDKGEKLFF
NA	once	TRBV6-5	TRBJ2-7	TGTGCCAGCAGTTACTTATCTGGCTCCAGCCGCGAGCAGTACTTC	CASSYLSGSSREQYF
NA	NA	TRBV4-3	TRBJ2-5	TGCGCCAGCAGCCAAGGGTGGTCCGAGACCCAGTACTTC	CASSQGWSETQYF
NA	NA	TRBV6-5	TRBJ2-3	TGTGCCAGCAGTTACGGGCCAGCCTCAGATACGCAGTATTTT	CASSYGPASDTQYF
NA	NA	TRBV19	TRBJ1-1	TGTGCCAGTACGGAGGCGGTGGGCACTGAAGCTTTCTTT	CASTEAVGTEAFF
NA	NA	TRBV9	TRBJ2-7	TGTGCCAGCAGCGTAGAGAACGGTAACTCCTACGAGCAGTACTTC	CASSVENGNSYEQYF
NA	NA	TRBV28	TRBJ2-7	TGTGCCAGCACCTACCGGGGGAGAGGCTACGAGCAGTACTTC	CASTYRGRGYEQYF
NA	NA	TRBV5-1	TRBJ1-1	TGCGCCAGCAGCTTGACCCAGAACACTGAAGCTTTCTTT	CASSLTQNTEAFF
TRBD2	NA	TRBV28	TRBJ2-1	TGTGCCAGCAGACTGGGACTAGCGGGATGGGATGAGCAGTTCTTC	CASRLGLAGWDEQFF
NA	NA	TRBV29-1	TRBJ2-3	TGCAGCGTTGAGGGGGTTGGTAGCACAGATACGCAGTATTTT	CSVEGVGSTDTQYF
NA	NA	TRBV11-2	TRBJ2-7	TGTGCCAGCAGCCTCTTAAGTGGGATGGATACCCTCTACGAGCAGTACTTC	CASSLLSGMDTLYEQYF
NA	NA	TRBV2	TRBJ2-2	TGTGCCAGCAACCAGGTTAAATTTGCCGGGGAGCTGTTTTTT	CASNQVKFAGELFF
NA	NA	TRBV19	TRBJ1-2	TGTGCCAGTAGTATTGCAGGAGCGAATGGCTACACCTTC	CASSIAGANGYTF